The 26 T cell receptor beta chains reported below all come from one sample, sequenced in a study of PD-1 blockade in mismatch repair-deficient tumors. The method was immunoSEQ multiplex PCR; TCRdb's version includes in-frame clones alone and lacks a portion of them. The sample yields 95,000 to 150,000 clones, about 88% seen once. The sequenced sample was peripheral blood, obtained 44 weeks after starting pembrolizumab. The receptors derive from an adult with mismatch repair-deficient cancer.

In its sample, this clone was seen a few times. The V gene is TRBV7-8, the J gene TRBJ2-1; 7 nucleotides line up with TRBD2. V was pared by 5 bases and J by 0 bases, with 4 bases of the junction left unmatched. CDR3 length: 15 residues. The V gene's germline CDR1 is SGHVS and CDR2 FQNEAQ. As DNA, the CDR3 is TGTGCCAGCAGCCAGGGACTACACTCCTACAATGAGCAGTTCTTC. Translated, it gives CASSQGLHSYNEQFF. Full variable domain (remainder filled in from reference TRBV7-8 and TRBJ2-1): GAGVSQSPRYKVAKRGQDVALRCDPISGHVSLFWYQQALGQGPEFLTYFQNEAQLDKSGLPSDRFFAERPEGSVSTLKIQRTQQEDSAVYLCASSQGLHSYNEQFFGPGTRLTVL.

The chain recombines TRBV13 with TRBJ2-6; perhaps TRBD1 as D (6 bases). The V and J ends lost 2 bases and 0 bases respectively, with 14 bases between them. CDR1 is PRHDT, CDR2 FYEKMQ, per germline (reference sequence). There are 18 residues in the CDR3. The CDR3 DNA follows: TGTGCCAGCAGCTTAAGATACACAGGGCTCTCTGGGGCCAACGTCCTGACTTTC. Protein sequence: CASSLRYTGLSGANVLTF.

The CDR3 loop reads CASSLRLGFEQYF. In DNA, the CDR3 is TGTGCCAGCAGTTTACGACTAGGGTTCGAGCAGTACTTC. J is TRBJ2-7 and V is TRBV27; maybe TRBD2 (6 bases). Looked up from germline, CDR1 is MNHEY and CDR2 is SMNVEV (reference sequence). The CDR3 is 13 amino acids. The V end lost 2 bases, the J end lost 6 bases, and 11 bases lay between the germline ends.

This chain joins TRBV27 and TRBJ2-7; 9 bases are a match to TRBD2. V gave up 1 base and J gave up 4 bases; unmatched junction bases: 8. The CDR3 consists of 16 residues. The V gene's germline CDR1 is MNHEY and CDR2 SMNVEV (reference sequence). The CDR3 bases are TGTGCCAGCAGTTTATTTTTTAGCGGGAGTCAATACGAGCAGTACTTC. It encodes CASSLFFSGSQYEQYF.

This clone turned up a few times. The chain joins TRBV5-6 to TRBJ1-2; D gene uncertain. Germline loops: CDR1 SGHDT, CDR2 YYEEEE. The CDR3 spans 14 residues. Trimming took off 4 bases at V and 4 bases at J, with 14 bases between the two ends. DNA for the CDR3: TGTGCCAGCAGCAGCGGACGGTTAGTCTATGGCTACACCTTC. Residues: CASSSGRLVYGYTF.

This sequence joins TRBV19 and TRBJ1-2; possibly TRBD1 for D (5 bases). The CDR3 is 14 residues long. Between the trimmed V and J ends, which lost 8 bases and 2 bases, there was a span of 15 bases. Germline V gives CDR1 LNHDA, CDR2 SQIVND (reference sequence). The CDR3 spells CASASGFPNYGYTF. CDR3 nucleotide sequence: TGTGCCAGTGCTTCAGGGTTCCCCAACTATGGCTACACCTTC. The entire variable domain, with the rest obtained from reference TRBV19 and TRBJ1-2, is as follows: DGGITQSPKYLFRKEGQNVTLSCEQNLNHDAMYWYRQDPGQGLRLIYYSQIVNDFQKGDIAEGYSVSREKKESFPLTVTSAQKNPTAFYLCASASGFPNYGYTFGSGTRLTVV.

The chain links TRBV5-1 to TRBJ1-1; TRBD1 aligns across 9 bases. The CDR3 spans 15 residues. The V and J ends lost 4 bases and 1 base, in that order; junction bases with no gene match: 5. Germline V gene lookup returns CDR1 SGHRS and CDR2 YFSETQ. The CDR3 sequence is CASSPWTGENTEAFF. The DNA for the CDR3 is TGCGCCAGCAGCCCTTGGACAGGGGAGAACACTGAAGCTTTCTTT. The variable domain in full, with the rest retrieved from reference TRBV5-1 and TRBJ1-1, is KAGVTQTPRYLIKTRGQQVTLSCSPISGHRSVSWYQQTPGQGLQFLFEYFSETQRNKGNFPGRFSGRQFSNSRSEMNVSTLELGDSALYLCASSPWTGENTEAFFGQGTRLTVV.

This clone was picked up one time. J is TRBJ2-7 and V is TRBV18; 7 positions match TRBD1. The CDR3 runs 16 residues. Per the germline V gene, CDR1 is KGHSH and CDR2 is LQKENI. J was trimmed by 2 bases and V by 3 bases; bases with no gene match: 10. The CDR3 sequence: CASSPPSGTAPYEQYF. The CDR3 DNA follows: TGTGCCAGCTCACCTCCCTCCGGGACAGCACCCTACGAGCAGTACTTC.

The V and J genes are TRBV21-1 and TRBJ1-1. TRBV21-1 is flagged as a pseudogene. The CDR3 is 15 residues long. CDR3 sequence (DNA): TGTGCCAGCAGCAAGATGAGGGTAATGAACACTGAAGCTTTCTTT. This encodes CASSKMRVMNTEAFF.

J is TRBJ2-1 and V is TRBV9; unclear D gene. There are 13 residues in the CDR3. From germline, CDR1 is SGDLS and CDR2 YYNGEE. The germline V and J ends were trimmed by 4 bases and 4 bases, with 9 bases remaining between them. The CDR3 nucleotides read TGTGCCAGCAGCCCGGACGGTTACAATGAGCAGTTCTTC. This codes for CASSPDGYNEQFF.

The chain recombines TRBV5-5 with TRBJ1-1; 10 bases map to TRBD1. Germline V gene data show CDR1 as SGHKS and CDR2 as YYEKEE (reference sequence). With V trimmed by 3 bases and J by 5 bases, 1 base remained unmatched. This CDR3 spans 13 amino acids. CDR3 sequence: CASSWDRGTEAFF. As DNA, the CDR3 is TGTGCCAGCAGCTGGGACAGGGGAACTGAAGCTTTCTTT.

This clone has just a few counts. The chain joins TRBV7-9 to TRBJ2-2, with no clear D. The ends were cut back, 3 bases at V and 0 bases at J, with 11 bases in the middle. Germline assignment: CDR1 SEHNR and CDR2 FQNEAQ (reference sequence). This CDR3 has 16 amino acids. The CDR3 DNA follows: TGTGCCAGCAGCTTTCCGCGAGACGCGAACACCGGGGAGCTGTTTTTT. It encodes CASSFPRDANTGELFF.

The chain has TRBV30 and TRBJ2-5; TRBD2 matches at 7 bases. Trimming took 5 bases from V and 5 from J; bases not matched to a gene: 14. The CDR3 consists of 15 residues. Germline CDR1 reads GTSNPN; CDR2 reads SVGIG (reference sequence). CDR3 sequence: CAWGGKFTSAETQYF. The CDR3 DNA reads as TGTGCCTGGGGGGGAAAATTTACTAGCGCCGAGACCCAGTACTTC. The variable domain in full, with the rest retrieved from reference TRBV30 and TRBJ2-5, is SQTIHQWPATLVQPVGSPLSLECTVEGTSNPNLYWYRQAAGRGLQLLFYSVGIGQISSEVPQNLSASRPQDRQFILSSKKLLLSDSGFYLCAWGGKFTSAETQYFGPGTRLLVL.

V and J are TRBV6-5 and TRBJ2-3; perhaps TRBD2 as D (6 bases). This CDR3 is built from 16 residues. Germline V gene sequence: CDR1 MNHEY, CDR2 SVGAGI. Trimming removed 4 bases at V and 2 bases at J, with 16 bases between. Here the CDR3 DNA reads TGTGCCAGCAGTTCCTACTTTGGAGGGCCCACAGATACGCAGTATTTT. Its protein is CASSSYFGGPTDTQYF.

On this clone: Other DNA variants within this sample encode the same CDR3. This chain links TRBV20-1 with TRBJ2-5, with 7 bases identical to TRBD1. With 6 bases clipped from V and 4 bases from J, the junction kept 2 bases outside the gene matches. This CDR3 is 11 amino acids long. CDR1 and CDR2 from the germline V gene are DFQATT and SNEGSKA (reference sequence). CDR3 residues: CSARQGETQYF. CDR3 sequence (DNA): TGCAGTGCGAGACAGGGAGAGACCCAGTACTTC.

This clone was seen only a few times. The chain combines TRBV4-1 with TRBJ1-2, with TRBD1 matching 7 bases. CDR1 and CDR2 from the germline V gene are MGHRA and YSYEKL. Losses at the gene ends were 4 bases for V and 5 bases for J; bases not matched to a gene: 10. The CDR3 is 15 amino acids. The CDR3: CASSLGAGGGYGYTF. The CDR3 coding sequence is TGCGCCAGCAGCCTGGGCGCAGGGGGTGGGTATGGCTACACCTTC.

This sequence joins TRBV18 and TRBJ1-2; tentatively, D is TRBD1 (5 bases). Trimming cost V 3 bases and J 7 bases, with 15 bases left between them. The CDR3 sequence is 14 residues long. Germline CDR1 KGHSH, CDR2 LQKENI. The CDR3 DNA reads TGTGCCAGCTCACCCCACGAGGGGCGGTGTGGCTACACCTTC. Translation gives CASSPHEGRCGYTF.

This chain uses TRBV21-1 with TRBJ1-5; the D call in the table, TRBD1, was not verified against the DNA. TRBV21-1 is given as a pseudogene. The CDR3 has 15 residues. The CDR3 coding sequence is TGTGCCAGCAGCCCAGAGGGACACTTAAATCAGCCCCAGCATTTT. Its translation is CASSPEGHLNQPQHF.

The genes are TRBV6-1 and TRBJ2-1; D unclear. Trimming removed 1 base from V and 5 bases from J, with 18 bases in between. The CDR3 runs 17 residues. CDR1 and CDR2 (germline): MNHNS, SASEGT. In DNA, the CDR3 is TGTGCCAGCAGTGAAGGCCGGCCCCCCTACGCAGACAATGAGCAGTTCTTC. This sequence encodes CASSEGRPPYADNEQFF.

This clone was seen a handful of times. The V gene is TRBV7-2, the J gene TRBJ2-2, with D tentatively TRBD2 (6 bases). Trimming shortened V by 1 base and J by 7 bases, and 13 bases separated the two germline ends. The CDR3 consists of 15 residues. Germline CDR1 SGHTA, CDR2 FQGNSA. This chain's CDR3 is CASSLVLGSGGELFF. CDR3 DNA sequence: TGTGCCAGCAGCTTAGTTCTCGGGAGTGGCGGGGAGCTGTTTTTT.

The chain recombines TRBV5-1 with TRBJ1-2; a weak D match, TRBD1 (5 bases). V dropped 0 bases and J dropped 4 bases, with 10 bases sitting between them. The CDR3 spans 14 residues. CDR1 and CDR2 (germline): SGHRS, YFSETQ. CDR3 residues: CASSLGQGTYGYTF. In DNA, the CDR3 is TGCGCCAGCAGCTTGGGCCAGGGAACCTATGGCTACACCTTC.

This clone occurred a few times. The chain joins TRBV14 to TRBJ1-2; no reliable D call. The CDR3 has 15 residues. Germline CDR1 and CDR2: SGHDN and FVKESK. V was clipped by 4 bases and J by 5 bases, with 17 bases between them. CDR3 loop: CASSPDILGRYGYTF. CDR3 sequence (DNA): TGTGCCAGCAGCCCCGACATTCTAGGACGATATGGCTACACCTTC.

This sequence joins TRBV30 and TRBJ1-1, with D unresolved. V was pared by 0 bases and J by 4 bases, with 3 bases between. Germline V gene sequence: CDR1 GTSNPN, CDR2 SVGIG (reference sequence). This CDR3 is built from 11 residues. The CDR3 coding sequence is TGTGCCTGGAGTGTAGTCACTGAAGCTTTCTTT. Translating gives CAWSVVTEAFF.

V is TRBV6-5 and J is TRBJ1-2; TRBD1 matches 7 bases. Germline values: CDR1 MNHEY, CDR2 SVGAGI. The CDR3 contains 14 residues. V shed 2 bases and J 4 bases; nucleotides not matched to a gene: 4. CDR3 DNA sequence: TGTGCCAGCAGTTACGGGGGACAGTCCTATGGCTACACCTTC. Amino acids: CASSYGGQSYGYTF.

This rearrangement joins TRBV7-6 to TRBJ2-7; D tentatively reads TRBD1 or TRBD2 (6 bases each). Trimming removed 5 bases from V and 1 base from J, with 15 bases in between. The length of the CDR3 is 15 residues. CDR1 is SGHVS, CDR2 FNYEAQ, per germline. CDR3 in DNA: TGTGCCAGCAGCGAGGGGGGCACCCAATCCTACGAGCAGTACTTC. Translated, it gives CASSEGGTQSYEQYF.

DNA for the CDR3: TGCGCCAGCAGCCCGGGACAGGGGGCGGTCAATGAGCAGTTCTTC. Translated: CASSPGQGAVNEQFF. This chain joins TRBV4-3 and TRBJ2-1; 12 nucleotides line up with TRBD1. The CDR3 contains 15 residues. V lost 4 bases and J lost 6; bases outside the gene matches: 4. Germline CDR1 reads LGHNA; CDR2 reads YSLEER.